Below, one TCR beta chain is given with its context. This entry comes from a study of blood T cell repertoires in COVID-19. Trimming cost V 2 bases and J 1 base; bases outside gene matches: 2. CDR3 size: 14 residues. Germline-derived CDR1 and CDR2 are GTSNPN and SVGIG (reference sequence). In the original processing: Reference gene primer amplification yielded estimated nucleated cell counts. Sequencing was performed with immunoSEQ multiplex PCR; in TCRdb, only in-frame clones are kept and a portion is missing. D and trimming come from the DNA, and the V and J calls and clone size come from that table. The sample has about 320,000 clones; 80% to 90% are singletons.

The source of this sequence is a woman between 45 and 60 years old with acute or convalescent COVID-19. Material for sequencing was peripheral blood. The chain recombines TRBV30 with TRBJ1-5; 7 bases match TRBD1. CDR3: CAWSTTGSNQPQHF. The CDR3 DNA reads as TGTGCCTGGAGTACGACAGGGAGCAATCAGCCCCAGCATTTT.